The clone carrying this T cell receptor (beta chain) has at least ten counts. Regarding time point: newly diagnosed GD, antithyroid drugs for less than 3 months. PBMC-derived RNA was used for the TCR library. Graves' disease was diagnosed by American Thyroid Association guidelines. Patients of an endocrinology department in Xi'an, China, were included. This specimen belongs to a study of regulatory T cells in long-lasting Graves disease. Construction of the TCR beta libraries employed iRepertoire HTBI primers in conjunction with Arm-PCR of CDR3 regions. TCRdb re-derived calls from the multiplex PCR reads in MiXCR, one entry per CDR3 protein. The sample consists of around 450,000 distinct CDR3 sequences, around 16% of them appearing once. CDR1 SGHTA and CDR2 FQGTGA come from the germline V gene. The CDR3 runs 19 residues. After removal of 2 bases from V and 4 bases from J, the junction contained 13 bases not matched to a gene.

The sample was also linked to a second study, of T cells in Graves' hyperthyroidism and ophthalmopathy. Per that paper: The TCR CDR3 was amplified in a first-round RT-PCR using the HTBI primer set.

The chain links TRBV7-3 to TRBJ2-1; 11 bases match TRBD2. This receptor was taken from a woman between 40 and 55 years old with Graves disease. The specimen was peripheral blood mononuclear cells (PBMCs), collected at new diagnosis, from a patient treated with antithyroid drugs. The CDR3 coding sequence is TGTGCCAGCAGCTTAGGTCACACTAGCGGGAGTAGGGGGTACAATGAGCAGTTCTTC. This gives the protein CASSLGHTSGSRGYNEQFF.